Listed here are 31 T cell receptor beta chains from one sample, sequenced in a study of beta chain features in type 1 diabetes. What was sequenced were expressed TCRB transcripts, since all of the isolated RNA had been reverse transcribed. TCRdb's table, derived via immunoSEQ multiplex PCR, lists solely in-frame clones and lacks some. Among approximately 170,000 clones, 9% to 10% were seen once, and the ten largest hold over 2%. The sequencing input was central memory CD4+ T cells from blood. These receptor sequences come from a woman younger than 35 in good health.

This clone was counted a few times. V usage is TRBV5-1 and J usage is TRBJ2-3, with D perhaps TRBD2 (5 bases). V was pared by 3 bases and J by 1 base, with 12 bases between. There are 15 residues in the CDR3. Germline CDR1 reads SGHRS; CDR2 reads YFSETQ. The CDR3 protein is CASSSPSGRTDTQYF. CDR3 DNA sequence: TGCGCCAGCAGCTCGCCCAGCGGACGCACAGATACGCAGTATTTT.

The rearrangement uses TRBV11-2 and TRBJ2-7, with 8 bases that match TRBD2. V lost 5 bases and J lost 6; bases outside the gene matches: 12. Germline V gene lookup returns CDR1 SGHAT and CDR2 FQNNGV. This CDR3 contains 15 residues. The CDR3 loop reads CASSQGTSFDGEQYF. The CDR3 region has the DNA TGTGCCAGCAGCCAAGGGACTAGTTTCGACGGCGAGCAGTACTTC.

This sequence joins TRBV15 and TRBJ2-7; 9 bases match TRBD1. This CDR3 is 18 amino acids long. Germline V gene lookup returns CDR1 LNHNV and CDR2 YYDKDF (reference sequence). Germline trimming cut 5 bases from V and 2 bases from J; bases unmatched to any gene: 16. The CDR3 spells CATSSNRDRAWGTYEQYF. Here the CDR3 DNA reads TGTGCCACCAGCTCAAATCGGGACAGGGCCTGGGGGACCTACGAGCAGTACTTC.

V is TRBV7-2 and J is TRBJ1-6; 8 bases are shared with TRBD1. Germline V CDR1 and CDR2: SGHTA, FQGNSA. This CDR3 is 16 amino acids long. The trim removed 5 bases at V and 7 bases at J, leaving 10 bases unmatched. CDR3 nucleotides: TGTGCCAGCAGCCCCAACCGACAGGGGCCCAATTCACCCCTCCACTTT. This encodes CASSPNRQGPNSPLHF.

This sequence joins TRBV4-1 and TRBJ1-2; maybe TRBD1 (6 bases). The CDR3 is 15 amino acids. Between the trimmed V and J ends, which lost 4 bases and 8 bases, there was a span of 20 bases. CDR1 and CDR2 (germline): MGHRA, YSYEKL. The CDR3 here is CASSRPTGPVRGYTF. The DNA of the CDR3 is TGCGCCAGCAGCCGCCCGACAGGACCGGTCCGGGGCTACACCTTC.

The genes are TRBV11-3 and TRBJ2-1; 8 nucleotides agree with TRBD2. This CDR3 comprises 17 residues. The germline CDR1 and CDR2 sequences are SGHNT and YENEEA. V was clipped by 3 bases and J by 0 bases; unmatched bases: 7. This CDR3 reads CASSFEASGSSYNEQFF. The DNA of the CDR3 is TGTGCCAGCAGCTTTGAGGCGAGCGGGAGCTCCTACAATGAGCAGTTCTTC.

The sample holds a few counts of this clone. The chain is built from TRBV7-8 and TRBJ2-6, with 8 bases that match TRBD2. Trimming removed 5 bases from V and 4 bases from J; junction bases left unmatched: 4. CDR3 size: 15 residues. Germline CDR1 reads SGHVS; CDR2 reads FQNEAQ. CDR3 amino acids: CASSRGGPGANVLTF. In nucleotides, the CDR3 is TGTGCCAGCAGCCGCGGGGGGCCCGGGGCCAACGTCCTGACTTTC.

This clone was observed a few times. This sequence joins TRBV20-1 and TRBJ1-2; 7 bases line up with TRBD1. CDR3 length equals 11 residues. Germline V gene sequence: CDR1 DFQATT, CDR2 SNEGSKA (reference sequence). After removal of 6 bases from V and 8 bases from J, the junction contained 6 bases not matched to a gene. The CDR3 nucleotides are TGCAGTGCCGACGCAGGGGGGGGCTACACCTTC. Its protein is CSADAGGGYTF.

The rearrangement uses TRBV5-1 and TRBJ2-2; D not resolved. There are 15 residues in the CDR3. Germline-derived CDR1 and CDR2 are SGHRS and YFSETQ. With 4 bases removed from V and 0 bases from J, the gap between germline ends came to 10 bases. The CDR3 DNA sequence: TGCGCCAGCAGCCAAAGTACTGCGAACACCGGGGAGCTGTTTTTT. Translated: CASSQSTANTGELFF. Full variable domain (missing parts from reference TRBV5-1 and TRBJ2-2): KAGVTQTPRYLIKTRGQQVTLSCSPISGHRSVSWYQQTPGQGLQFLFEYFSETQRNKGNFPGRFSGRQFSNSRSEMNVSTLELGDSALYLCASSQSTANTGELFFGEGSRLTVL.

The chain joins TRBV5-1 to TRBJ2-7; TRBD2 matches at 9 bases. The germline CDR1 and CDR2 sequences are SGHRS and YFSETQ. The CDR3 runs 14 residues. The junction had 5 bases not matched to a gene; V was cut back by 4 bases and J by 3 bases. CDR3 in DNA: TGCGCCAGCAGCGCAGGACTAGCGAACTACGAGCAGTACTTC. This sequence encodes CASSAGLANYEQYF.

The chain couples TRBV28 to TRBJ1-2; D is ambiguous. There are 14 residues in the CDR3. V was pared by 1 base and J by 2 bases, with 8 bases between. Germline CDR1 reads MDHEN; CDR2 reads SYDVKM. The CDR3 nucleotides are TGTGCCAGCAGTTTATTCACAGCAAACTATGGCTACACCTTC. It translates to CASSLFTANYGYTF.

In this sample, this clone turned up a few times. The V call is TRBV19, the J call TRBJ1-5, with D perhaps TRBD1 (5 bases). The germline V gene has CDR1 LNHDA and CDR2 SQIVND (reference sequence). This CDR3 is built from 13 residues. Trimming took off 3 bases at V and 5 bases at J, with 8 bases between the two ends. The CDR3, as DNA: TGTGCCAGTAGTATCTGGGGGGATCAGCCCCAGCATTTT. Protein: CASSIWGDQPQHF.

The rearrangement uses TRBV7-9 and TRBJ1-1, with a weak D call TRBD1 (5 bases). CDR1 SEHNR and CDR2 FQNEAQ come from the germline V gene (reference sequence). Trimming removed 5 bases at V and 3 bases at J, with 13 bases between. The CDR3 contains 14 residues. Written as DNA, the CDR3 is TGTGCCAGCAGCCCCGACAGATGGGACACTGAAGCTTTCTTT. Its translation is CASSPDRWDTEAFF.

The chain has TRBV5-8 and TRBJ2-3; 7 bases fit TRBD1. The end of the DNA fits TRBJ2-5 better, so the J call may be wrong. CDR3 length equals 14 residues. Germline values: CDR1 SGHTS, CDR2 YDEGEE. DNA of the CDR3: TGTGCCAGCAAACTCGACAGGGCGCAAGAGACCCAGTACTTC. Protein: CASKLDRAQETQYF.

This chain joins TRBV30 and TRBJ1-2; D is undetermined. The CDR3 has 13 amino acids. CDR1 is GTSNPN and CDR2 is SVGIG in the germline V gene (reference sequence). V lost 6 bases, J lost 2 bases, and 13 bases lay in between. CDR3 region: CACFEGTNYGYTF. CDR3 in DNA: TGTGCCTGTTTCGAGGGAACAAACTATGGCTACACCTTC. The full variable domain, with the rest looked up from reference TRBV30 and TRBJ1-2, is SQTIHQWPATLVQPVGSPLSLECTVEGTSNPNLYWYRQAAGRGLQLLFYSVGIGQISSEVPQNLSASRPQDRQFILSSKKLLLSDSGFYLCACFEGTNYGYTFGSGTRLTVV.

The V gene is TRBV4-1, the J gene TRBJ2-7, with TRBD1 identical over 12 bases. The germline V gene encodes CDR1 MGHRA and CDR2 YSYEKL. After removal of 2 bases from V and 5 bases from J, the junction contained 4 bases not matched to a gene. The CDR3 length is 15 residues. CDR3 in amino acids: CASSQPGTGGHEQYF. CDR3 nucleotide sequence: TGCGCCAGCAGCCAACCCGGGACAGGGGGCCACGAGCAGTACTTC.

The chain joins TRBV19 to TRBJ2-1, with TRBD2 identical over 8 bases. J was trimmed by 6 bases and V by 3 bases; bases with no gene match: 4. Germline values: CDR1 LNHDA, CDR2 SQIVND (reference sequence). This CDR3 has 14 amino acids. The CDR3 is CASSMGTRINEQFF. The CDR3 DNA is TGTGCCAGTAGTATGGGGACTAGGATCAATGAGCAGTTCTTC.

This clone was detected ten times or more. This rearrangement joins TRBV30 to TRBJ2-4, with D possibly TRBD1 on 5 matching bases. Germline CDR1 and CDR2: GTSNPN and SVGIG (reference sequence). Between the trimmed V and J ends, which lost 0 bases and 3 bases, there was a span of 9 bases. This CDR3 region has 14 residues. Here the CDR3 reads CAWSVQVGKNIQYF. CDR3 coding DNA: TGTGCCTGGAGTGTACAGGTCGGCAAAAACATTCAGTACTTC.

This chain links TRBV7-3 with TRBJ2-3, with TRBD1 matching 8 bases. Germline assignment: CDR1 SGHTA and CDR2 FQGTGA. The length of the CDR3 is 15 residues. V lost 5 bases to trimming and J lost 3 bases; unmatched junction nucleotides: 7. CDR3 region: CASSLSGQVTDTQYF. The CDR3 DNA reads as TGTGCCAGCAGCCTATCGGGACAGGTAACAGATACGCAGTATTTT.

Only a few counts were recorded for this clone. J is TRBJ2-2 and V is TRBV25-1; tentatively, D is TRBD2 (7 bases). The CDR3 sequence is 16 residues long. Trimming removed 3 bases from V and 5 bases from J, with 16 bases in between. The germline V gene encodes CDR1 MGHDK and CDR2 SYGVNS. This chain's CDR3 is CASSDWGGGKTGELFF. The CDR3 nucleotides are TGTGCCAGCAGTGACTGGGGAGGGGGAAAGACCGGGGAGCTGTTTTTT. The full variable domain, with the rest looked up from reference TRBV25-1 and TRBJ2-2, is EADIYQTPRYLVIGTGKKITLECSQTMGHDKMYWYQQDPGMELHLIHYSYGVNSTEKGDLSSESTVSRIRTEHFPLTLESARPSHTSQYLCASSDWGGGKTGELFFGEGSRLTVL.

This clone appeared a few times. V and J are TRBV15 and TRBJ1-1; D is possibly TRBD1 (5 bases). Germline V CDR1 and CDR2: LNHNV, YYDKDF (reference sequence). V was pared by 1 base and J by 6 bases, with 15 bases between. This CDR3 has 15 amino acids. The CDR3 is CATSRGAGLGAEAFF. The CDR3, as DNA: TGTGCCACCAGCAGAGGGGCAGGGTTAGGTGCTGAAGCTTTCTTT.

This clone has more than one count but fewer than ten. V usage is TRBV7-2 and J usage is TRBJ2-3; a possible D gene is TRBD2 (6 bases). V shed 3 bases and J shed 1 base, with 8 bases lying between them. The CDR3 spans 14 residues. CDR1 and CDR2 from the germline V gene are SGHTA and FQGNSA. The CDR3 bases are TGTGCCAGCAGCTTTAAGCGGGGCACAGATACGCAGTATTTT. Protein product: CASSFKRGTDTQYF.

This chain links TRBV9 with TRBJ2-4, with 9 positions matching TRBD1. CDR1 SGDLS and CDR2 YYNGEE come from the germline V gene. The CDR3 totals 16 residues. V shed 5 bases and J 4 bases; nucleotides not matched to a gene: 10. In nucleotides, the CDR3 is TGTGCCAGCAGTCAACCCCTGGGGACAGGGAAAAACATTCAGTACTTC. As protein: CASSQPLGTGKNIQYF.

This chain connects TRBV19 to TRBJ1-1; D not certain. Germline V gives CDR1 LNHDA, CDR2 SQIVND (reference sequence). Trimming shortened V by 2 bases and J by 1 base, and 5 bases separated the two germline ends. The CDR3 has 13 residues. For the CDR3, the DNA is TGTGCCAGTAGTATAAACGGGAACACTGAAGCTTTCTTT. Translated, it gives CASSINGNTEAFF.

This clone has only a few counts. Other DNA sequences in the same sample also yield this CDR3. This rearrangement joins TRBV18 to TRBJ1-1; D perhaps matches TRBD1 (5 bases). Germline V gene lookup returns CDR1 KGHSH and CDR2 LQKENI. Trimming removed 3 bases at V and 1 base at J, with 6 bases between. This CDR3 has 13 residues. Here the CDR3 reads CASSPGQNTEAFF. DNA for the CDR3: TGTGCCAGCTCACCGGGGCAGAACACTGAAGCTTTCTTT.

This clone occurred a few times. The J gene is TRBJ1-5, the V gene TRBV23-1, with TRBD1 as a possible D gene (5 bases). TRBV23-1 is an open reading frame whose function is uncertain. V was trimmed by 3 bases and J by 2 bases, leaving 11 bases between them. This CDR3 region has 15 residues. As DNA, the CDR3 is TGCGCCAGCAGTCATCAGGGAGGGGGCAATCAGCCCCAGCATTTT. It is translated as CASSHQGGGNQPQHF.

CDR3 sequence (DNA): TGTGCCACCAGCTCACGGGGCTTTGGAGTAGCGGGAAAGTCCTACAATGAGCAGTTCTTC. It translates to CATSSRGFGVAGKSYNEQFF. The genes are TRBV15 and TRBJ2-1, with TRBD2 matching over 8 bases. The V segment lost 5 bases and the J segment 1 base; nucleotides outside the gene matches: 19. The CDR3 is 20 amino acids. The germline V gene encodes CDR1 LNHNV and CDR2 YYDKDF (reference sequence).

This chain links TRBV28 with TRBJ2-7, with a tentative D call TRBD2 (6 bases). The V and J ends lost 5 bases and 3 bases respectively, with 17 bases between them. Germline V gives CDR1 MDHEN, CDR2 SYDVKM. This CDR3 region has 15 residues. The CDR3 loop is CASSTGLLRFYEQYF. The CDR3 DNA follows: TGTGCCAGCAGTACGGGACTCCTGCGATTCTACGAGCAGTACTTC.

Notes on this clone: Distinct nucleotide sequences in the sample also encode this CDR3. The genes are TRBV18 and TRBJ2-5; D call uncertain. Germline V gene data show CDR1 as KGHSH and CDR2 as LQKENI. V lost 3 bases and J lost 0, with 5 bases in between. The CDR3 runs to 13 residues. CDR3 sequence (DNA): TGTGCCAGCTCACCTTCGTACCAAGAGACCCAGTACTTC. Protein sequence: CASSPSYQETQYF. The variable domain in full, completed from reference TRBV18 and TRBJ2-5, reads NAGVMQNPRHLVRRRGQEARLRCSPMKGHSHVYWYRQLPEEGLKFMVYLQKENIIDESGMPKERFSAEFPKEGPSILRIQQVVRGDSAAYFCASSPSYQETQYFGPGTRLLVL.

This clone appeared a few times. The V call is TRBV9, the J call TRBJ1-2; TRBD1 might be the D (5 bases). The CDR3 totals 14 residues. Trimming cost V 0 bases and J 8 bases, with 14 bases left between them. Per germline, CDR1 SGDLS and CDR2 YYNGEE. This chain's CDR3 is CASSVDRGWVGYTF. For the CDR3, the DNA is TGTGCCAGCAGCGTAGACCGGGGGTGGGTAGGCTACACCTTC.

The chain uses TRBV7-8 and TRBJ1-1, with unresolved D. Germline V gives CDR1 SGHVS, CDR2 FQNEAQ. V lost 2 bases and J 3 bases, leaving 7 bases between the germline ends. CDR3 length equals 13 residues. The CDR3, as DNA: TGTGCCAGCAGCTTAAGCCGGGACACTGAAGCTTTCTTT. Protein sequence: CASSLSRDTEAFF.